Below, 30 T cell receptor beta chains from the same sample are listed, as sequenced in a study of glioma-infiltrating T cells after dendritic cell vaccination. Indicated time point: after dendritic cell vaccination, including at tumor progression/relapse. TCRdb keeps only in-frame clones here, not all; method: immunoSEQ multiplex PCR. In the table there are about 90,000 clones, around four fifths of which are singletons. Sequenced material: blood, taken after dendritic cell vaccination. All receptors come from a human donor with glioblastoma.

A word on this clone: Germline is not matched at one junction end, which may reflect a read error. The genes are TRBV30 and TRBJ1-1, with TRBD1 identical over 9 bases. CDR3 size: 14 residues. CDR1 is GTSNPN, CDR2 SVGIG, per germline (reference sequence). CDR3 DNA sequence: TGCGCAGGGACAGGGACGAATCGGGACACTGAAGCTTTCTTT. Its translation: CAGTGTNRDTEAFF.

This clone has only a few counts. V is TRBV5-8 and J is TRBJ1-3, with 8 bases identical to TRBD1. Per germline, CDR1 SGHTS and CDR2 YDEGEE. This CDR3 is 15 amino acids long. V trimming: 2 bases; J trimming: 2 bases; junction bases outside the gene matches: 3. CDR3 in amino acids: CASSLRTGTGNTIYF. The CDR3 bases are TGTGCCAGCAGCTTACGGACAGGGACTGGAAACACCATATATTTT.

This clone was counted between two and nine times. The rearrangement joins TRBV10-3 to TRBJ2-3; 7 positions match TRBD2. In germline, CDR1 is ENHRY, CDR2 SYGVKD. The CDR3 length is 13 residues. V lost 4 bases to trimming and J lost 3 bases; unmatched junction nucleotides: 1. The CDR3 DNA reads as TGTGCCATCAGTGGGGGGGGGACAGATACGCAGTATTTT. This sequence encodes CAISGGGTDTQYF.

The sample holds one count of this clone. V and J are TRBV9 and TRBJ1-3, with no clear D. Germline CDR1 is SGDLS and CDR2 is YYNGEE. V gave up 1 base and J gave up 2 bases, with 13 bases separating them. This CDR3 is 16 amino acids long. The CDR3 protein is CASSVSSVFAGNTIYF. The CDR3 nucleotides are TGTGCCAGCAGCGTAAGCAGCGTATTCGCTGGAAACACCATATATTTT.

The J gene is TRBJ2-7, the V gene TRBV5-1, with TRBD1 identical over 9 bases. The germline CDR1 and CDR2 sequences are SGHRS and YFSETQ. V shed 4 bases, J shed 4 bases, and the junction held 12 bases outside the gene matches. CDR3 size: 16 residues. The CDR3 DNA reads TGCGCCAGCAGCGCGGGACAGGGTTCCCCAACTTACGAGCAGTACTTC. The encoded protein is CASSAGQGSPTYEQYF.

This clone was recorded once. The final CDR3 position lacks the conserved phenylalanine or tryptophan, pointing to a likely read error. The chain couples TRBV2 to TRBJ2-3; D gene uncertain. V was trimmed by 7 bases and J by 2 bases, leaving 10 bases between them. Germline V gene lookup returns CDR1 SNHLY and CDR2 FYNNEI. This CDR3 region has 13 residues. CDR3 DNA sequence: TGTGCCAGCATCGCCCGACCCACAGATACGCAGTATTTG. Translation: CASIARPTDTQYL.

This clone was detected a few times. Other nucleotide sequences in the sample specify the same CDR3. CDR3 region: CASSRQSNNSPLHF. In DNA form, the CDR3 reads TGTGCCAGCAGCCGACAGAGCAATAATTCACCCCTCCACTTT. The chain links TRBV7-2 to TRBJ1-6, with D possibly TRBD1 on 5 matching bases. The CDR3 runs to 14 residues. V lost 5 bases and J 5 bases, leaving 10 bases between the germline ends. Germline V gene lookup returns CDR1 SGHTA and CDR2 FQGNSA.

Worth noting for this clone: A read error may produce the germline difference seen at one junction end. CDR3 in amino acids: CASSADRTDTQYF. CDR3 nucleotide sequence: TGTGCTAGCAGCGCAGACAGAACAGATACGCAGTATTTT. The chain employs TRBV7-7 and TRBJ2-3; D is possibly TRBD1 (5 bases). The CDR3 is 13 residues long. Per the germline V gene, CDR1 is SSHAT and CDR2 is FNYEAQ (reference sequence).

A single count supports this clone. This chain connects TRBV11-2 to TRBJ2-4; 8 positions agree with TRBD1. Losses at the gene ends were 0 bases for V and 8 bases for J; bases not matched to a gene: 9. This CDR3 spans 16 amino acids. The germline V gene encodes CDR1 SGHAT and CDR2 FQNNGV. The CDR3 bases are TGTGCCAGCAGCTTAGAAGGACAGGGCGGAATAGACATTCAGTACTTC. Its protein product is CASSLEGQGGIDIQYF. Using reference TRBV11-2 and TRBJ2-4 for the parts outside the CDR3, the full variable domain is EAGVAQSPRYKIIEKRQSVAFWCNPISGHATLYWYQQILGQGPKLLIQFQNNGVVDDSQLPKDRFSAERLKGVDSTLKIQPAKLEDSAVYLCASSLEGQGGIDIQYFGAGTRLSVL.

The chain has TRBV5-4 and TRBJ1-5; D perhaps matches TRBD1 (6 bases). The CDR3 consists of 14 residues. With 1 base removed from V and 4 bases from J, the gap between germline ends came to 9 bases. The germline gives CDR1 SGHNT, CDR2 YYREEE (reference sequence). Here the CDR3 DNA reads TGTGCCAGCAGCTTGACAGGGAGTAATCAGCCCCAGCATTTT. Translating gives CASSLTGSNQPQHF. Full variable domain (rest looked up from reference TRBV5-4 and TRBJ1-5): ETGVTQSPTHLIKTRGQQVTLRCSSQSGHNTVSWYQQALGQGPQFIFQYYREEENGRGNFPPRFSGLQFPNYSSELNVNALELDDSALYLCASSLTGSNQPQHFGDGTRLSIL.

The chain carries TRBV19 and TRBJ1-1; 10 nucleotides agree with TRBD1. V trimming: 9 bases; J trimming: 4 bases; junction bases outside the gene matches: 2. CDR1 and CDR2 from the germline V gene are LNHDA and SQIVND (reference sequence). The CDR3 length is 12 residues. The CDR3 DNA sequence: TGTGCCAGCCGGGACAGGGGCACTGAAGCTTTCTTT. Its translation: CASRDRGTEAFF.

The V and J genes are TRBV18 and TRBJ2-1, with a tentative D call TRBD2 (5 bases). CDR1 KGHSH and CDR2 LQKENI come from the germline V gene. Trimming left V 3 bases short and J 6 bases short, with 12 bases between. This CDR3 is built from 14 residues. The CDR3 coding sequence is TGTGCCAGCTCACCGACTATCGGTGGCAATGAGCAGTTCTTC. Translated, it gives CASSPTIGGNEQFF.

This chain joins TRBV9 and TRBJ2-1, with 9 bases identical to TRBD1. Losses at the gene ends were 3 bases for V and 1 base for J; bases not matched to a gene: 2. Germline CDR1 is SGDLS and CDR2 is YYNGEE. The CDR3 is 15 amino acids. This chain's CDR3 is CASSGGTGSYNEQFF. For the CDR3, the DNA is TGTGCCAGCAGCGGCGGGACAGGGTCCTACAATGAGCAGTTCTTC.

This clone has a handful of counts. V is TRBV11-2 and J is TRBJ2-2; 7 nucleotides match TRBD1. The CDR3 extends over 15 amino acids. The junction had 4 bases not matched to a gene; V was cut back by 3 bases and J by 3 bases. The germline CDR1 and CDR2 sequences are SGHAT and FQNNGV. CDR3 in DNA: TGTGCCAGCAGCTTCCTACAGGGGTACACCGGGGAGCTGTTTTTT. It yields the protein CASSFLQGYTGELFF.

V is TRBV7-9 and J is TRBJ1-4; TRBD1 might be the D (6 bases). Trimming took 3 bases from V and 8 from J, leaving 13 bases between them. The germline gives CDR1 SEHNR, CDR2 FQNEAQ (reference sequence). The CDR3 length is 14 residues. CDR3 nucleotide sequence: TGTGCCAGCAGCTTCGGGTTGGGGACAGAAAAACTGTTTTTT. Its translation: CASSFGLGTEKLFF.

The J gene is TRBJ1-5, the V gene TRBV19; D not resolved. The CDR3 has 15 residues. V lost 3 bases, J lost 0 bases, and 9 bases lay in between. Looked up from germline, CDR1 is LNHDA and CDR2 is SQIVND (reference sequence). The CDR3 loop is CASSMLAPSNQPQHF. CDR3 bases: TGTGCCAGTAGTATGTTGGCACCTAGCAATCAGCCCCAGCATTTT.

The CDR3 nucleotides are TGCGCCAGCAGCCAACTCCAGGGCTTTAAAGCTTTCTTT. Protein: CASSQLQGFKAFF. The chain has TRBV4-1 and TRBJ1-1, with a possible D match to TRBD1 (5 bases). The ends were cut back, 2 bases at V and 9 bases at J, with 13 bases in the middle. Germline lookup yields CDR1 MGHRA and CDR2 YSYEKL. This CDR3 spans 13 amino acids.

This clone appeared a few times. The chain links TRBV2 to TRBJ1-3; 10 bases fit TRBD1. This CDR3 spans 16 amino acids. Germline trimming cut 6 bases from V and 1 base from J; bases unmatched to any gene: 6. Germline V gives CDR1 SNHLY, CDR2 FYNNEI. The CDR3 bases are TGTGCCAGCAGGGGACAGGGGTTTTTATCTGGAAACACCATATATTTT. This gives the protein CASRGQGFLSGNTIYF.

V and J are TRBV29-1 and TRBJ2-5; 7 bases match TRBD2. Germline assignment: CDR1 SQVTM and CDR2 ANQGSEA. J was trimmed by 5 bases and V by 3 bases; bases with no gene match: 15. The CDR3 covers 16 residues. CDR3 region: CSVDRLTGGKLETQYF. CDR3 in DNA: TGCAGCGTTGACAGACTAACGGGGGGAAAATTGGAGACCCAGTACTTC.

V gene TRBV7-2 combines with J gene TRBJ1-1; 11 bases map to TRBD1. The junction had 7 bases not matched to a gene; V was cut back by 6 bases and J by 1 base. This CDR3 comprises 16 residues. In germline, CDR1 is SGHTA, CDR2 FQGNSA. CDR3 nucleotide sequence: TGTGCCAGCAGTCGGGACAGGGGGGTAGGGAACACTGAAGCTTTCTTT. Residues: CASSRDRGVGNTEAFF.

The chain links TRBV6-5 to TRBJ2-4; no firm D call. In germline, CDR1 is MNHEY, CDR2 SVGAGI. The CDR3 consists of 13 residues. V lost 6 bases to trimming and J lost 5 bases, with 11 bases between them. For the CDR3, the DNA is TGTGCCAGCAGCGCCTCTATCCAAAACATTCAGTACTTC. Translated, it gives CASSASIQNIQYF.

The rearrangement links TRBV7-3 to TRBJ2-1, with 7 bases identical to TRBD2. Germline CDR1 is SGHTA and CDR2 is FQGTGA. This CDR3 has 16 amino acids. V lost 4 bases, J lost 1 base, and 7 bases stayed unmatched. This chain's CDR3 is CASSSRAGSSYNEQFF. The CDR3 DNA follows: TGTGCCAGCAGCTCAAGAGCGGGATCATCCTACAATGAGCAGTTCTTC.

The V and J genes are TRBV6-5 and TRBJ2-7; possible D gene TRBD2, 5 bases. The CDR3 is 11 residues long. The germline V gene encodes CDR1 MNHEY and CDR2 SVGAGI. The V and J ends lost 2 bases and 9 bases respectively, with 8 bases between them. The CDR3 region is CASSYGLGQYF. DNA for the CDR3: TGTGCCAGCAGTTACGGACTGGGGCAGTACTTC.

J is TRBJ1-3 and V is TRBV6-1; D gene uncertain. Trimming removed 3 bases from V and 0 bases from J, with 12 bases in between. The CDR3 is 16 amino acids. CDR1 is MNHNS and CDR2 is SASEGT in the germline V gene. The DNA of the CDR3 is TGTGCCAGCAGTGACCGGAAGGAGAGCTCTGGAAACACCATATATTTT. This codes for CASSDRKESSGNTIYF.

CDR3 sequence: CASSFGPTGDSGNTIYF. CDR3 DNA: TGCGCCAGCAGCTTCGGCCCGACAGGAGACTCTGGAAACACCATATATTTT. The chain uses TRBV5-1 and TRBJ1-3, with D perhaps matching TRBD1 (6 bases). V was clipped by 2 bases and J by 0 bases, with 15 bases between them. CDR3 length: 17 residues. From germline, CDR1 is SGHRS and CDR2 YFSETQ.

Worth noting for this clone: One junction end disagrees with the germline gene, perhaps due to a read error. The chain recombines TRBV6-6 with TRBJ1-4; TRBD1 matches at 9 bases. The germline gives CDR1 MNHNY, CDR2 SVGAGI (reference sequence). The CDR3 is made up of 14 amino acids. This CDR3 is CASSRDRAKEKLFF. CDR3 nucleotide sequence: TGTGCCAGCAGTAGGGACAGGGCTAAGGAAAAACTGTTTTTT.

The rearrangement uses TRBV5-1 and TRBJ1-1; no reliable D call. The CDR3 extends over 11 amino acids. The germline gives CDR1 SGHRS, CDR2 YFSETQ. The ends were cut back, 4 bases at V and 7 bases at J, with 8 bases in the middle. The CDR3 loop reads CASSEGSEAFF. Here the CDR3 DNA reads TGCGCCAGCAGCGAGGGAAGTGAAGCTTTCTTT.

The rearrangement links TRBV2 to TRBJ2-3; 12 nucleotides match TRBD2. CDR1 SNHLY and CDR2 FYNNEI come from the germline V gene. The CDR3 spans 14 residues. With 11 bases clipped from V and 4 bases from J, the junction kept 7 bases outside the gene matches. The CDR3 is CASEGTSGPDTQYF. CDR3 bases: TGTGCCTCCGAAGGGACTAGCGGGCCAGATACGCAGTATTTT.

The chain combines TRBV5-6 with TRBJ1-5; D is undetermined. V was pared by 1 base and J by 7 bases, with 15 bases between. The V gene's germline CDR1 is SGHDT and CDR2 YYEEEE. This CDR3 spans 15 amino acids. The chain's CDR3 is CASSLYDGEGQPQHF. CDR3 DNA: TGTGCCAGCAGCTTGTATGATGGAGAGGGACAGCCCCAGCATTTT.

The chain has TRBV19 and TRBJ2-1; 10 bases align to TRBD1. Trimming took 5 bases from V and 7 from J; bases not matched to a gene: 8. Germline V gene data show CDR1 as LNHDA and CDR2 as SQIVND (reference sequence). This CDR3 region has 15 residues. The CDR3 loop reads CASSVRDRGRNEQFF. Written as DNA, the CDR3 is TGTGCCAGTAGTGTCCGGGACAGGGGACGGAATGAGCAGTTCTTC. The whole variable domain, remainder taken from reference TRBV19 and TRBJ2-1, is DGGITQSPKYLFRKEGQNVTLSCEQNLNHDAMYWYRQDPGQGLRLIYYSQIVNDFQKGDIAEGYSVSREKKESFPLTVTSAQKNPTAFYLCASSVRDRGRNEQFFGPGTRLTVL.